These T cell receptor beta chains were read from a single sample in a study of blood T cell repertoires in COVID-19. The data were produced by immunoSEQ multiplex PCR, yet TCRdb's version contains in-frame clones alone and is incomplete. The sample has some 60,000 clones, around 86% seen once; the top ten hold 28%. Sequencing was done on a sample of peripheral blood. Receptors originate from a woman older than 75 with active or convalescent COVID-19. The conserved cysteine and the conserved F or W are not part of the CDR3 here. Only some rows state a clone size, as once, few, many or a class for expanded clones.

CDR3	size	V
ASSLAGGLTDTQY	once	TRBV11-3
ASSSSGGMNEKLF	-	TRBV13
ATSDLTGGTGELF	few	TRBV24-1
ASSLALAQADTQY	-	TRBV5-1
ASRTNTGLNEQY	-	TRBV28
ASNRDRGYEQY	-	TRBV7-9
ASSAGAGNTIY	once	TRBV19
ATSRDPGTAPV	-	TRBV15
ASRIGQERYGYT	-	TRBV28
ASSEGQWETQY	-	TRBV5-1
ASSPSGGAYNEQF	-	TRBV2
ASSYSTSGGVYEQY	-	TRBV6-2/TRBV6-3
ASSLGGTDFHGELF	-	TRBV27
SASKGGQGRQF	few	TRBV20-1
ASSQGTGDYEQY	once	TRBV18
ASSFGTRESGELF	-	TRBV11-1
ASSQETVQETQY	-	TRBV4-1
ASSVTGVGQPQH	-	TRBV7-8
ASRSLSNSNQPQH	once	TRBV6-5
SGTGYGNTIY	-	TRBV29-1
ASSPHQGGGYGYT	few	TRBV7-2
ASRGLDNEQF	once	TRBV28
ASHRETGELF	-	TRBV2
ASSEGGGSVNYGYT	few	TRBV6-1
ASSYPGQGNTEAF	-	TRBV5-1
ASSQDRIGQVNYGYT	-	TRBV4-2
ASSLGGSSYEQY	-	TRBV11-2
ASSLWGDLIRPNYNEQF	-	TRBV7-9
ASSPREGGGEQF	-	TRBV21-1
ASSQAQGLYYGYT	-	TRBV3-1/TRBV3-2
ASSREINYGYT	-	TRBV7-9
ASSLGAGSGYT	-	TRBV7-2
ASSVGGRGNEQF	once	TRBV9
ASSRASSYNEQF	-	TRBV7-2
ASSRSNQPQH	-	TRBV11-2
ASSYSTGFNEQY	-	TRBV6-2/TRBV6-3
ASSPEYEQY	few	TRBV18
ASSPKGLAGGNEQF	-	TRBV27
ASSFHRDRAETQY	-	TRBV7-8
ASSKGDLSYEQY	-	TRBV5-1
ASSLSVLSGNEQF	few	TRBV7-8
ASSLVEVTDTQY	-	TRBV7-8
ASSLWDRTANHQPQH	-	TRBV7-8
ASNKGQYSNQPQH	-	TRBV5-8
ASKPKGLSNQPQH	once	TRBV19
ASKGDTTNEKLF	-	TRBV2
ASSPRTDNSPLH	-	TRBV18
ASSSSLTGGQF	-	TRBV13
ASSLGAGAEAF	few	TRBV13
ATSDGGIGGNIQY	-	TRBV24-1
ASGLLGLGRETQY	-	TRBV27
ASGLGSDTGELF	-	TRBV12-5
ASSSRRVDYGYT	-	TRBV6-5
ASSVGTGGNQPQH	-	TRBV7-2
ASSPQGNTEAF	-	TRBV2
ASSPRPEAYEQY	once	TRBV3-1/TRBV3-2
ASSELQYNEKLF	-	TRBV2